Below, 27 T cell receptor beta chains from the same sample are listed, as sequenced in a study of CD8+CD57+ T cells in acquired aplastic anemia. By flow cytometry, patients selected for sequencing had shown an expansion of CD8+CD57+ cells. TCR beta VDJ and CDR3 were profiled, and genomic DNA was the template. TCRdb fed the reads into MiXCR, producing one record per CDR3 protein. This sample has around 150,000 distinct CDR3 sequences, with about 50% found just once. The sequenced sample consisted of sorted CD4+, CD8+, or CD8+CD57+ T cells (not recorded which) from PBMCs. These receptors came from a human donor with aplastic anemia.

This chain connects TRBV29-1 to TRBJ2-7, with D perhaps matching TRBD2 (5 bases). V lost 3 bases, J lost 0 bases, and 9 bases lay in between. This CDR3 has 13 residues. CDR1 is SQVTM, CDR2 ANQGSEA, per germline. CDR3 residues: CSVERADSYEQYF. The DNA of the CDR3 is TGCAGCGTTGAGAGGGCCGACTCCTACGAGCAGTACTTC.

J is TRBJ2-7 and V is TRBV2, with D maybe TRBD2 (7 bases). Trimming took off 2 bases at V and 1 base at J, with 12 bases between the two ends. In germline, CDR1 is SNHLY, CDR2 FYNNEI. This CDR3 is built from 15 residues. Written as DNA, the CDR3 is TGTGCCAGCAGTGAACCAGGGGAGGGGTCCTACGAGCAGTACTTC. This sequence encodes CASSEPGEGSYEQYF. Drawing the rest from reference TRBV2 and TRBJ2-7, the complete variable domain is EPEVTQTPSHQVTQMGQEVILRCVPISNHLYFYWYRQILGQKVEFLVSFYNNEISEKSEIFDDQFSVERPDGSNFTLKIRSTKLEDSAMYFCASSEPGEGSYEQYFGPGTRLTVT.

The V gene is TRBV10-1, the J gene TRBJ1-1; 7 bases align to TRBD1. This CDR3 spans 15 amino acids. CDR1 and CDR2 (germline): WNHNN, SYGVQD (reference sequence). V was pared by 4 bases and J by 4 bases, with 9 bases of the junction left unmatched. CDR3 sequence: CASSVGTAASTEAFF. Written as DNA, the CDR3 is TGCGCCAGCAGTGTAGGGACAGCGGCGTCCACTGAAGCTTTCTTT.

In this sample, this clonotype turned up once. V gene TRBV2 combines with J gene TRBJ2-6; TRBD1 might be the D (6 bases). The CDR3 sequence is 16 residues long. Germline V gene data show CDR1 as SNHLY and CDR2 as FYNNEI. V lost 5 bases, J lost 0 bases, and 11 bases lay in between. As DNA, the CDR3 is TGTGCCAGCAGTAGGGACACCGGCTCTGGGGCCAACGTCCTGACTTTC. It encodes CASSRDTGSGANVLTF. The full variable domain, rest sourced from reference TRBV2 and TRBJ2-6, is EPEVTQTPSHQVTQMGQEVILRCVPISNHLYFYWYRQILGQKVEFLVSFYNNEISEKSEIFDDQFSVERPDGSNFTLKIRSTKLEDSAMYFCASSRDTGSGANVLTFGAGSRLTVL.

This clonotype was seen ten or more times. The chain employs TRBV9 and TRBJ2-2; a possible D gene is TRBD1 (5 bases). Per the germline V gene, CDR1 is SGDLS and CDR2 is YYNGEE. The V and J ends lost 0 bases and 6 bases respectively, with 9 bases between them. This CDR3 has 14 residues. The CDR3 DNA reads TGTGCCAGCAGCGTAGTTATGACAGCCGGGGAGCTGTTTTTT. It yields the protein CASSVVMTAGELFF.

This clonotype was detected ten times or more. V and J are TRBV6-2 or TRBV6-3 and TRBJ1-2; 9 bases agree with TRBD1. The CDR3 totals 17 residues. V was pared by 0 bases and J by 8 bases, with 13 bases of the junction left unmatched. Germline loops: CDR1 MNHEY, CDR2 SVGEGT. The CDR3 loop is CASSYSMGGQGTEGYTF. The CDR3, as DNA: TGTGCCAGCAGTTACTCGATGGGGGGACAGGGAACGGAGGGCTACACCTTC.

There are many counts of this clonotype. The rearrangement uses TRBV7-8 and TRBJ1-1; unclear D gene. V was cut by 1 base and J by 6 bases, with 12 bases left in between. CDR1 and CDR2 from the germline V gene are SGHVS and FQNEAQ. The CDR3 extends over 14 amino acids. CDR3 protein: CASSLEKGSAEAFF. Written as DNA, the CDR3 is TGTGCCAGCAGCTTAGAGAAGGGATCGGCTGAAGCTTTCTTT.

In this sample, this clonotype turned up many times. This chain connects TRBV11-3 to TRBJ2-7; TRBD1 matches at 9 bases. Trimming cost V 5 bases and J 4 bases; bases outside gene matches: 6. Germline V gives CDR1 SGHNT, CDR2 YENEEA. The CDR3 totals 14 residues. In nucleotides, the CDR3 is TGTGCCAGCAGCGCGGCCGACAGGGGGTACGAGCAGTACTTC. Translated: CASSAADRGYEQYF.

The V gene is TRBV29-1, the J gene TRBJ1-1, with 7 bases lining up with TRBD1. The germline CDR1 and CDR2 sequences are SQVTM and ANQGSEA. This CDR3 comprises 12 residues. The ends lost 5 bases at V and 1 base at J; junction bases unmatched: 1. The CDR3 sequence is CSVRQGNTEAFF. The CDR3 DNA sequence: TGCAGCGTTAGACAGGGGAACACTGAAGCTTTCTTT.

This clonotype was observed a few times. This clone may be a read error of a much larger clone one base away. The J gene is TRBJ2-3, the V gene TRBV9; 7 positions match TRBD2. Germline V gene lookup returns CDR1 SGDLS and CDR2 YYNGEE. This CDR3 has 14 residues. Trimming removed 0 bases from V and 8 bases from J; junction bases left unmatched: 6. The CDR3 spells CASSVGGGLGTQYF. CDR3 bases: TGTGCCAGCAGCGTAGGCGGGGGTCTGGGTACGCAGTATTTT.

The chain couples TRBV6-2 or TRBV6-3 to TRBJ1-2; 7 positions match TRBD1. V gave up 9 bases and J gave up 5 bases; unmatched junction bases: 15. Germline V CDR1 and CDR2: MNHEY, SVGEGT. The length of the CDR3 is 15 residues. The CDR3 DNA reads TGTGCCAGTACCGGGACAGAACTACTAGTTTATGGCTACACCTTC. Protein product: CASTGTELLVYGYTF.

Turning to this clonotype: One base away lies a much larger clone, so this may be a sequencing read error. The rearrangement uses TRBV12-3 or TRBV12-4 and TRBJ2-7; D remains ambiguous. This CDR3 spans 14 amino acids. With 2 bases removed from V and 6 bases from J, the gap between germline ends came to 14 bases. The CDR3 region has the DNA TGTGCCAGCAGTTTACCGGTTTTACTACTCGAGCAGTACTTC. Protein: CASSLPVLLLEQYF.

This clonotype was counted ten times or more. DNA of the CDR3: TGTGCCAGCGGGACTAGCGGGAGTCACGAGCAGTACTTC. This codes for CASGTSGSHEQYF. The gene calls are TRBV2 and TRBJ2-7; 14 bases align to TRBD2. This CDR3 has 13 residues. Germline V gene data show CDR1 as SNHLY and CDR2 as FYNNEI. V dropped 8 bases and J dropped 5; count of bases not matched to a gene: 2. Combining the CDR3 with reference TRBV2 and TRBJ2-7 gives the whole variable domain EPEVTQTPSHQVTQMGQEVILRCVPISNHLYFYWYRQILGQKVEFLVSFYNNEISEKSEIFDDQFSVERPDGSNFTLKIRSTKLEDSAMYFCASGTSGSHEQYFGPGTRLTVT.

The table lists this clonotype with a count of one. V and J are TRBV29-1 and TRBJ1-5; TRBD1 might be the D (5 bases). Trimming removed 1 base from V and 11 bases from J, with 6 bases in between. This CDR3 region has 10 residues. Germline values: CDR1 SQVTM, CDR2 ANQGSEA. The CDR3 loop reads CSVEVGAQHF. Here the CDR3 DNA reads TGCAGCGTTGAAGTAGGGGCCCAGCATTTT.

The chain joins TRBV7-2 to TRBJ1-6; no clear D gene. From germline, CDR1 is SGHTA and CDR2 FQGNSA. The CDR3 spans 15 residues. V was shortened by 2 bases and J by 3 bases, with 8 bases between the two germline ends. CDR3 amino acids: CASSLIRGYNSPLHF. The CDR3 DNA sequence: TGTGCCAGCAGCTTAATCCGGGGCTATAATTCACCCCTCCACTTT.

The genes are TRBV5-1 and TRBJ2-7; 10 nucleotides agree with TRBD1. Germline values: CDR1 SGHRS, CDR2 YFSETQ. The ends lost 0 bases at V and 0 bases at J; junction bases unmatched: 6. The CDR3 is made up of 17 amino acids. The CDR3 DNA reads TGCGCCAGCAGCTTGGGGACAGGGGGGCCTCGCTCCTACGAGCAGTACTTC. This translates into CASSLGTGGPRSYEQYF.

The chain combines TRBV4-2 with TRBJ2-4; TRBD2 matches at 8 bases. The germline CDR1 and CDR2 sequences are LGHNA and YNFKEQ. V lost 8 bases, J lost 6 bases, and 12 bases stayed unmatched. The CDR3 extends over 15 amino acids. The chain's CDR3 is CASSTGGPDRNIQYF. The CDR3 nucleotides are TGTGCCAGCTCGACGGGGGGGCCTGATAGAAACATTCAGTACTTC.

This chain uses TRBV29-1 with TRBJ2-7; 9 bases map to TRBD1. V lost 6 bases to trimming and J lost 3 bases; unmatched junction nucleotides: 6. The CDR3 covers 13 residues. CDR1 SQVTM and CDR2 ANQGSEA come from the germline V gene. In DNA form, the CDR3 reads TGCAGCGTGCTCCGGGACAGGGACTACGAGCAGTACTTC. Its protein is CSVLRDRDYEQYF.

About this clonotype: A read error may be the cause here, since a much bigger clone is one base away. The chain has TRBV6-1 and TRBJ2-5, with D unclear. The germline gives CDR1 MNHNS, CDR2 SASEGT. The CDR3 contains 16 residues. V shed 8 bases and J shed 4 bases, with 23 bases lying between them. In DNA, the CDR3 is TGTGCCAGCGCTAATGCTCGTCCCCCAAAGGGAGAGACCCAGTACTTC. This encodes CASANARPPKGETQYF.

The chain carries TRBV19 and TRBJ1-3; D call uncertain. This CDR3 region has 14 residues. V was clipped by 8 bases and J by 0 bases, with 11 bases between them. CDR1 and CDR2 (germline): LNHDA, SQIVND (reference sequence). The CDR3 DNA sequence: TGTGCCAGTGCGGGCGGTCTCTCTGGAAACACCATATATTTT. Translation gives CASAGGLSGNTIYF.

This chain connects TRBV2 to TRBJ2-7, with D perhaps TRBD1 or TRBD2 (5 bases each). The CDR3 extends over 13 amino acids. In germline, CDR1 is SNHLY, CDR2 FYNNEI. The ends were cut back, 6 bases at V and 3 bases at J, with 12 bases in the middle. The CDR3 reads CASRGENIYEQYF. The CDR3 DNA reads TGTGCCAGCAGGGGGGAGAATATCTACGAGCAGTACTTC.

This clonotype was seen repeatedly, ten times or more. The chain links TRBV3-1 to TRBJ2-5; tentatively, D is TRBD2 (6 bases). Germline assignment: CDR1 LGHDT and CDR2 YNNKEL (reference sequence). The CDR3 is 15 residues long. Trimming took 1 base from V and 4 from J, leaving 13 bases between them. DNA of the CDR3: TGTGCCAGCAGCCAAGGCCTAGCCGGGGGAGAGACCCAGTACTTC. Amino acid sequence: CASSQGLAGGETQYF.

Note on this clonotype: The conserved closing phenylalanine or tryptophan is absent in this CDR3, likely reflecting a read error. V gene TRBV4-1 combines with J gene TRBJ2-3; 14 nucleotides agree with TRBD2. This CDR3 region has 17 residues. V shed 4 bases, J shed 6 bases, and the junction held 9 bases outside the gene matches. Germline CDR1 MGHRA, CDR2 YSYEKL. CDR3 sequence reads: CASSLGTSGGEWDTQYL. CDR3 DNA sequence: TGCGCCAGCAGCCTAGGGACTAGCGGGGGTGAGTGGGATACGCAGTATCTT.

This clonotype was found many times. The rearrangement links TRBV20-1 to TRBJ2-2; TRBD1 matches 10 bases. Germline values: CDR1 DFQATT, CDR2 SNEGSKA (reference sequence). Unmatched junction bases numbered 5, after V lost 1 base and J lost 3 bases. The CDR3 totals 16 residues. The CDR3 nucleotides read TGCAGTGCTAGAGGGGGACAGGGGCGAGACACCGGGGAGCTGTTTTTT. Its protein product is CSARGGQGRDTGELFF.

There are many counts of this clonotype. V and J are TRBV7-2 and TRBJ2-1; a weak D match, TRBD2 (6 bases). CDR1 and CDR2 (germline): SGHTA, FQGNSA. The V end was cut by 6 bases, the J end by 10 bases, with 10 bases between. The length of the CDR3 is 11 residues. CDR3 coding DNA: TGTGCCAGCAGGGGGAGGTGGGAGCAGTTCTTC. Translating gives CASRGRWEQFF.

CDR3 in amino acids: CASRLAGGPRETQYF. The CDR3 DNA reads TGTGCCAGCAGGCTGGCGGGGGGGCCCCGGGAGACCCAGTACTTC. The chain carries TRBV12-3 or TRBV12-4 and TRBJ2-5, with 9 bases lining up with TRBD2. After removal of 6 bases from V and 5 bases from J, the junction contained 10 bases not matched to a gene. This CDR3 contains 15 residues.

The V call is TRBV18, the J call TRBJ2-7; D gene ambiguous. Per germline, CDR1 KGHSH and CDR2 LQKENI. V was cut by 2 bases and J by 6 bases, with 8 bases left in between. The CDR3 spans 12 residues. The CDR3 sequence: CASSPSESEQYF. The CDR3, as DNA: TGTGCCAGCTCACCATCGGAGAGCGAGCAGTACTTC.